These 4 T cell receptor beta chains were sequenced from one sample in a study of OX40 agonist ivuxolimab in advanced cancers. Receptor libraries were prepared by the immunoSEQ multiplex PCR assay. Not all clones reach the TCRdb copy of this immuneACCESS table, which keeps in-frame sequences only. Checked studies attribute under half of the gap to unresolved V genes and leave the rest unexplained. Present in this sample are 35,000 to 40,000 clones, 82% of which were seen just once. The ten biggest clones cover around 8% of the sample. The input for sequencing was CD4+ or CD8+ T cells sorted from blood, taken in a trial of the OX40 agonist ivuxolimab. Every receptor here comes from an adult with an advanced solid tumor such as melanoma, head and neck, liver or kidney cancer.

The chain is built from TRBV2 and TRBJ2-3; no reliable D call. Trimming pared 4 bases from V and 6 bases from J, leaving 11 bases between. This CDR3 contains 13 residues. CDR1 and CDR2 (germline): SNHLY, FYNNEI. The DNA for the CDR3 is TGTGCCAGCAGTGGGTTGTTTCTGGATACGCAGTATTTT. This gives the protein CASSGLFLDTQYF.

CDR3 loop: CASSLRGMGAHDSYEQYF. The CDR3 DNA follows: TGTGCCAGCAGCTTACGGGGTATGGGGGCCCATGATTCCTACGAGCAGTACTTC. This chain connects TRBV11-2 to TRBJ2-7; perhaps TRBD1 as D (6 bases). The V gene lost 2 bases and the J gene lost 1 base, with 21 bases spanning the gap. The CDR3 contains 18 residues. The germline gives CDR1 SGHAT, CDR2 FQNNGV.

This rearrangement joins TRBV6-1 to TRBJ1-4, with D hard to call. This CDR3 region has 15 residues. Trimming removed 4 bases from V and 4 bases from J, with 13 bases in between. Germline assignment: CDR1 MNHNS and CDR2 SASEGT. The CDR3 DNA is TGTGCCAGCAGTGTGGGCTTCGGAGGTAATGAAAAACTGTTTTTT. Translating gives CASSVGFGGNEKLFF.

Turning to this clone: The sample holds other DNA sequences that translate to the same CDR3. The gene calls are TRBV30 and TRBJ1-2; D not resolved. This CDR3 is built from 13 residues. Germline loops: CDR1 GTSNPN, CDR2 SVGIG (reference sequence). Trimming shortened V by 0 bases and J by 0 bases, and 5 bases separated the two germline ends. This chain's CDR3 is CAWSVEANYGYTF. CDR3 nucleotides: TGTGCCTGGAGTGTTGAGGCTAACTATGGCTACACCTTC.